A single TCR beta chain is shown here with its context. The target antigen is unknown. The treatment: oral pan-JAK inhibitor, 5-10 mg twice daily. The CDR3 runs 13 residues. CDR1 MNHNY and CDR2 SVGAGI come from the germline V gene (reference sequence). The V and J ends lost 6 bases and 2 bases respectively, with 10 bases between them. cDNA serving as the sequencing template came from extracted, reverse transcribed RNA. Sequencing used immunoSEQ multiplex PCR; TCRdb keeps in-frame clones, though not all of them. The table lists fewer than 110,000 clones, almost 60% of them singletons. This entry belongs to a study of CD8+ T cells in alopecia areata. Overall study results and limits: Normal skin contains resident alphabeta T cells, and these are also sequenced in scalp samples. Clonality exceeded that of normal scalp in lesional scalp, most notably in alopecia totalis/universalis.

This TCR derives from a human donor with alopecia areata. The chain combines TRBV6-6 with TRBJ2-5; tentatively, D is TRBD1 or TRBD2 (5 bases each). Sample: CD8+ T cells sorted from blood, taken at approximately week 60, from a patient treated with tofacitinib. The CDR3 reads CASRPGAQETQYF. The DNA of the CDR3 is TGTGCCAGCAGACCCGGGGCACAAGAGACCCAGTACTTC.